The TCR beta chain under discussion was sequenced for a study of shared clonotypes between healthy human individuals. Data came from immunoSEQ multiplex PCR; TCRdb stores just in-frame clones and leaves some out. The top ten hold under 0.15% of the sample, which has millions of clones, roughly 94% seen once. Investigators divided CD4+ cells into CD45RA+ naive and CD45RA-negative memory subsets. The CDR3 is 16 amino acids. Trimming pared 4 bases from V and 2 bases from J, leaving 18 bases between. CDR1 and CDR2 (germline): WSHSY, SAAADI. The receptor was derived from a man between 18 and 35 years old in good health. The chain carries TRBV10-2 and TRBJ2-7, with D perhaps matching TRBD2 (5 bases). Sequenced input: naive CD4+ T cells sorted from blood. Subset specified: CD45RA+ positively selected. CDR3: CASSVSQLAQAYEQYF. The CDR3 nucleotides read TGCGCCAGCAGTGTCTCCCAGTTAGCGCAGGCCTACGAGCAGTACTTC.